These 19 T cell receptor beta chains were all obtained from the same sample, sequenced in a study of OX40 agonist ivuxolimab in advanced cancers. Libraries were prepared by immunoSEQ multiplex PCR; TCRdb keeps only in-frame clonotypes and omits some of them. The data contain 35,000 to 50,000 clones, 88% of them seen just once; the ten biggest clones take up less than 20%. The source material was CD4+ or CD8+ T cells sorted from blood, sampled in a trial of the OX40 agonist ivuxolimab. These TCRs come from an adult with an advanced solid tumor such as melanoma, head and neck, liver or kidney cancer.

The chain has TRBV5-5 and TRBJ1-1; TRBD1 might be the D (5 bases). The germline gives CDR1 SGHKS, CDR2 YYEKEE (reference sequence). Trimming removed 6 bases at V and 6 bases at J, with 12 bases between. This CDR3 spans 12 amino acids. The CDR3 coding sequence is TGTGCCAGCACACAGGCTTCATCTGAAGCTTTCTTT. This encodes CASTQASSEAFF.

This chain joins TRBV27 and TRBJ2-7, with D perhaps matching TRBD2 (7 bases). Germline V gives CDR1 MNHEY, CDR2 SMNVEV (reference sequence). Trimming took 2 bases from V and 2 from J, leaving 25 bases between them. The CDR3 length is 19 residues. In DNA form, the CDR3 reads TGTGCCAGCAGTTTAAGGGGGGGTGACCTGCCTTTGATCGCCTACGAGCAGTACTTC. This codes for CASSLRGGDLPLIAYEQYF.

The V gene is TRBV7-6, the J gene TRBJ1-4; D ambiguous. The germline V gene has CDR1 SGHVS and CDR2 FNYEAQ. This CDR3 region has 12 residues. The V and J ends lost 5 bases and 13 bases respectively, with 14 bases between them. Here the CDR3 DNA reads TGTGCCAGCAGCCTCGGAGAATTTGGACTGTTTTTT. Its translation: CASSLGEFGLFF.

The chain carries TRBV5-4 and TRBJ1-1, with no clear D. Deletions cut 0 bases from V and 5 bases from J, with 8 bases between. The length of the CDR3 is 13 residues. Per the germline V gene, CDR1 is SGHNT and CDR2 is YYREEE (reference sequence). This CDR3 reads CASSLATRTEAFF. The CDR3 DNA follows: TGTGCCAGCAGCTTGGCCACTCGAACTGAAGCTTTCTTT. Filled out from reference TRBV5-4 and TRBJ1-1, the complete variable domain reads ETGVTQSPTHLIKTRGQQVTLRCSSQSGHNTVSWYQQALGQGPQFIFQYYREEENGRGNFPPRFSGLQFPNYSSELNVNALELDDSALYLCASSLATRTEAFFGQGTRLTVV.

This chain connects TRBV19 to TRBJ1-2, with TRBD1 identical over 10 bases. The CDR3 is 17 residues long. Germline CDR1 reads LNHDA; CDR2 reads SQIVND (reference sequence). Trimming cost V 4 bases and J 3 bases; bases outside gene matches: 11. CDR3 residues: CASSTGQGESAHYGYTF. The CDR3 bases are TGTGCCAGTAGTACAGGACAGGGGGAGAGCGCCCACTATGGCTACACCTTC. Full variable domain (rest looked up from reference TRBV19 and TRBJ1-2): DGGITQSPKYLFRKEGQNVTLSCEQNLNHDAMYWYRQDPGQGLRLIYYSQIVNDFQKGDIAEGYSVSREKKESFPLTVTSAQKNPTAFYLCASSTGQGESAHYGYTFGSGTRLTVV.

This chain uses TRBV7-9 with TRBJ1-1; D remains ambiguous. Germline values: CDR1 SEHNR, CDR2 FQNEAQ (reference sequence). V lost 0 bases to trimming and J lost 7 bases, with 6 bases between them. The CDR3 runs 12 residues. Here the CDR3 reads CASSLAANEAFF. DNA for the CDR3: TGTGCCAGCAGCTTAGCGGCGAATGAAGCTTTCTTT.

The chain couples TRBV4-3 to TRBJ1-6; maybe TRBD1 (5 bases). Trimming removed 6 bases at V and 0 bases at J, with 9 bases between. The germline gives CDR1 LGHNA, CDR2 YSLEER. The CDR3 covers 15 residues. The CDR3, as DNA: TGCGCCAGCAGTCGACAGAACTCCTATAATTCACCCCTCCACTTT. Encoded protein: CASSRQNSYNSPLHF.

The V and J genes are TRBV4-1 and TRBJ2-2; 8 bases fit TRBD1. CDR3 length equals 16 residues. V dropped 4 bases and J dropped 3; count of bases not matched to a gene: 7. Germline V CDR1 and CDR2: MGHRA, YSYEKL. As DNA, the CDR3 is TGCGCCAGCAGCCTTCCCGGGACAGGCGACACCGGGGAGCTGTTTTTT. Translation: CASSLPGTGDTGELFF.

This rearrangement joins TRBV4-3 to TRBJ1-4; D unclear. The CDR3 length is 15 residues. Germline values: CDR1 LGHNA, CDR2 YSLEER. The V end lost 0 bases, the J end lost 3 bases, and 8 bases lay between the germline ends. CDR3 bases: TGCGCCAGCAGCCAAGATCGGGGTTCTAATGAAAAACTGTTTTTT. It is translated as CASSQDRGSNEKLFF.

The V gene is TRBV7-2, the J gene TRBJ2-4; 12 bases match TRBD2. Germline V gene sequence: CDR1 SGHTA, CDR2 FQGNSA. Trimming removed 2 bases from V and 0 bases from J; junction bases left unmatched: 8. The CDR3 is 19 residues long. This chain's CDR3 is CASSLPLAGGPIAKNIQYF. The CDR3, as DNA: TGTGCCAGCAGCTTACCACTAGCGGGGGGACCGATAGCCAAAAACATTCAGTACTTC.

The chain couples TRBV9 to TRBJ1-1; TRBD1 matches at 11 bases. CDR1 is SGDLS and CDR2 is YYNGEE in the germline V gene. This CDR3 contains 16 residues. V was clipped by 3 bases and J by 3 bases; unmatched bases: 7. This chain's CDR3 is CASSGNRDRGDTEAFF. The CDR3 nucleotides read TGTGCCAGCAGCGGAAACCGGGACAGGGGGGACACTGAAGCTTTCTTT.

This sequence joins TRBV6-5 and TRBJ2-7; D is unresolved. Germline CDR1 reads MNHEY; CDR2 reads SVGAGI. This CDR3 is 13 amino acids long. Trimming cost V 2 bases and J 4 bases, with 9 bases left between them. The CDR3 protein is CASSYGARYEQYV. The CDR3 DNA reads TGTGCCAGCAGTTACGGTGCCCGTTACGAGCAGTACGTC.

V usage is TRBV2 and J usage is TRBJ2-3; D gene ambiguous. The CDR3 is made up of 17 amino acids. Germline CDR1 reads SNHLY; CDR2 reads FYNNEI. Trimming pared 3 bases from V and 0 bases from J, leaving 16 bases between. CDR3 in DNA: TGTGCCAGCAGTGATGGTCGGCAGATAACTAGCACAGATACGCAGTATTTT. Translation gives CASSDGRQITSTDTQYF.

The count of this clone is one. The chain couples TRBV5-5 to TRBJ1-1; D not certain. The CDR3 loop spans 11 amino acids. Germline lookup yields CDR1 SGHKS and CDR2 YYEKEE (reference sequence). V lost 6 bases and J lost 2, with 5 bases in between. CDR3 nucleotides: TGTGCCAGCATGCAAAACACTGAAGCTTTCTTT. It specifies CASMQNTEAFF. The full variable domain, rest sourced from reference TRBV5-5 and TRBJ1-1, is DAGVTQSPTHLIKTRGQQVTLRCSPISGHKSVSWYQQVLGQGPQFIFQYYEKEERGRGNFPDRFSARQFPNYSSELNVNALLLGDSALYLCASMQNTEAFFGQGTRLTVV.

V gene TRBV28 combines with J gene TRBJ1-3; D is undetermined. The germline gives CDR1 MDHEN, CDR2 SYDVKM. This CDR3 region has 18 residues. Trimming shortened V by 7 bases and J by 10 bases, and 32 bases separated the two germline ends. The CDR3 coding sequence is TGTGCCAGCATCCCCAGACAAGACTCTCTCATGTCGTGGAGGACCATATATTTT. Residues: CASIPRQDSLMSWRTIYF.

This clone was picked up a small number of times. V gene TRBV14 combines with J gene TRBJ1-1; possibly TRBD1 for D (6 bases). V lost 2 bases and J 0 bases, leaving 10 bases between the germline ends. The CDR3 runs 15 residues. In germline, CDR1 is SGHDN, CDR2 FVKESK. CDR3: CASSQRQALNTEAFF. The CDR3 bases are TGTGCCAGCAGCCAACGACAGGCTTTGAACACTGAAGCTTTCTTT.

DNA for the CDR3: TGTGCCAGCAGCCTCCGGGGACAGCGGTACGAGCAGTACTTC. It specifies CASSLRGQRYEQYF. V gene TRBV7-6 combines with J gene TRBJ2-7; 7 nucleotides align to TRBD1. CDR1 is SGHVS, CDR2 FNYEAQ, per germline. The CDR3 length is 14 residues. V lost 5 bases, J lost 4 bases, and 8 bases stayed unmatched.

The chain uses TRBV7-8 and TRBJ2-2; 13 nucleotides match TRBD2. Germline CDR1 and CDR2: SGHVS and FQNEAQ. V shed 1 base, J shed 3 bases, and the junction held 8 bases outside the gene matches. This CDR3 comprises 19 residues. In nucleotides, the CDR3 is TGTGCCAGCAGCTTAGGGGGACTAGCGGGATCGTTGGACACCGGGGAGCTGTTTTTT. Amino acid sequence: CASSLGGLAGSLDTGELFF.

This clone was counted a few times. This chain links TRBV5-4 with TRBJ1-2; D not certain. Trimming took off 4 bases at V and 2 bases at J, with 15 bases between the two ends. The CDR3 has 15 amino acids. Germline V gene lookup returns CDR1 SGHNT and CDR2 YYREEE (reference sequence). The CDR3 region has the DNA TGTGCCAGCAGCCAAACACCCAGTTCCAACTATGGCTACACCTTC. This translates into CASSQTPSSNYGYTF.